Shown below are 4 T cell receptor beta chains from a single sample sequenced in a study of shared clonotypes between healthy human individuals. The protocol was immunoSEQ multiplex PCR, while the TCRdb copy is restricted to in-frame clones and leaves out a portion. The repertoire holds about 750,000 clones, with about 92% as singletons. In the naive CD8 group, cells lacked CD45RO and were positively selected for CCR7, so terminally differentiated effector memory CD45RA+ cells were left out. Sequencing was done on a sample of naive CD8+ T cells sorted from blood. The receptors come from a man aged 25-40 years in good health.

A note on this clone: This clone may be a read error of a much larger clone one base away. The CDR3: CASRTGTGAYEQYF. CDR3 nucleotides: TGTGCCAGCAGGACCGGGACAGGGGCCTACGAGCAGTACTTC. This chain connects TRBV27 to TRBJ2-7; 10 bases align to TRBD1. This CDR3 has 14 residues. Unmatched junction bases numbered 4, after V lost 6 bases and J lost 2 bases. CDR1 and CDR2 from the germline V gene are MNHEY and SMNVEV (reference sequence).

The V call is TRBV7-2, the J call TRBJ2-7; TRBD1 is a possible D gene (7 bases). The CDR3 consists of 15 residues. V was cut by 5 bases and J by 5 bases, with 19 bases left in between. The V gene's germline CDR1 is SGHTA and CDR2 FQGNSA. Written as DNA, the CDR3 is TGTGCCAGCAGCCTATTTGACAGGGAGGTTGACGAGCAGTACTTC. It encodes CASSLFDREVDEQYF.

The chain carries TRBV7-2 and TRBJ2-2; 10 nucleotides align to TRBD2. V trimming: 5 bases; J trimming: 1 base; junction bases outside the gene matches: 4. This CDR3 has 16 amino acids. CDR1 is SGHTA and CDR2 is FQGNSA in the germline V gene. The CDR3 is CASSHRLAGNTGELFF. CDR3 coding DNA: TGTGCCAGCAGCCATAGACTAGCGGGGAACACCGGGGAGCTGTTTTTT.

This chain connects TRBV19 to TRBJ1-2; maybe TRBD1 (5 bases). The CDR3 extends over 15 amino acids. Germline V CDR1 and CDR2: LNHDA, SQIVND (reference sequence). Trimming pared 3 bases from V and 3 bases from J, leaving 14 bases between. The CDR3 region is CASSMRLSGDYGYTF. CDR3 DNA: TGTGCCAGTAGTATGCGCCTCTCGGGGGACTATGGCTACACCTTC.